The 11 T cell receptor beta chains reported below all come from one sample, sequenced in a study of T cells in tumors after PD-1 blockade. Libraries were prepared by immunoSEQ multiplex PCR; TCRdb keeps only in-frame clonotypes and omits some of them. The data show 55,000 to 65,000 clones, just under 80% seen once. The material was PBMCs, obtained before anti-PD-1 treatment. The receptor set was obtained from a human donor with basal cell carcinoma.

This chain links TRBV5-4 with TRBJ2-2; possibly TRBD1 or TRBD2 for D (6 bases each). Germline CDR1 is SGHNT and CDR2 is YYREEE (reference sequence). The CDR3 extends over 15 amino acids. V was trimmed by 0 bases and J by 4 bases, leaving 10 bases between them. In nucleotides, the CDR3 is TGTGCCAGCAGCTTGGCCAAGGGGGGCACCGGGGAGCTGTTTTTT. Residues: CASSLAKGGTGELFF.

V gene TRBV10-3 combines with J gene TRBJ2-7; 12 bases match TRBD2. The length of the CDR3 is 16 residues. Germline assignment: CDR1 ENHRY and CDR2 SYGVKD. J lost 0 bases, V lost 3 bases, and 3 bases had no gene match. The CDR3 here is CAISEGLAGSSYEQYF. CDR3 nucleotide sequence: TGTGCCATCAGTGAAGGACTAGCGGGGAGCTCCTACGAGCAGTACTTC.

The CDR3 DNA is TGTGCCACCAGCAGCCGTTTTTACTACTCCTCCACAGATACGCAGTATTTT. Protein product: CATSSRFYYSSTDTQYF. The V gene is TRBV15, the J gene TRBJ2-3; unclear D gene. The CDR3 has 17 residues. CDR1 is LNHNV, CDR2 YYDKDF, per germline (reference sequence). Trimming took off 3 bases at V and 2 bases at J, with 18 bases between the two ends.

This chain links TRBV6-6 with TRBJ2-7, with D tentatively TRBD2 (7 bases). CDR1 is MNHNY and CDR2 is SVGAGI in the germline V gene (reference sequence). CDR3 length: 11 amino acids. The germline V and J ends were trimmed by 11 bases and 6 bases, with 14 bases remaining between them. The CDR3, as DNA: TGTGCCGGTGGGGAGGGGGGCGAGCAGTACTTC. Translating gives CAGGEGGEQYF.

The J gene is TRBJ1-1, the V gene TRBV7-2, with D perhaps matching TRBD1 (5 bases). V was shortened by 5 bases and J by 1 base, with 14 bases between the two germline ends. CDR1 and CDR2 from the germline V gene are SGHTA and FQGNSA. The CDR3 is 15 residues long. The chain's CDR3 is CASSLKPGPNTEAFF. The DNA of the CDR3 is TGTGCCAGCAGCCTAAAACCGGGGCCGAACACTGAAGCTTTCTTT.

The V call is TRBV30, the J call TRBJ1-1, with TRBD1 matching over 12 bases. The CDR3 totals 18 residues. Germline CDR1 is GTSNPN and CDR2 is SVGIG (reference sequence). V lost 2 bases, J lost 1 base, and 11 bases stayed unmatched. CDR3 DNA sequence: TGTGCCTGGAGTTACTACCGGGACAGGGGGCGACCGAACACTGAAGCTTTCTTT. It yields the protein CAWSYYRDRGRPNTEAFF. The full variable domain, its missing parts supplied by reference TRBV30 and TRBJ1-1, is SQTIHQWPATLVQPVGSPLSLECTVEGTSNPNLYWYRQAAGRGLQLLFYSVGIGQISSEVPQNLSASRPQDRQFILSSKKLLLSDSGFYLCAWSYYRDRGRPNTEAFFGQGTRLTVV.

This chain joins TRBV25-1 and TRBJ1-3; 8 bases are a match to TRBD1. Unmatched junction bases numbered 5, after V lost 1 base and J lost 0 bases. Germline V CDR1 and CDR2: MGHDK, SYGVNS. The length of the CDR3 is 17 residues. This CDR3 reads CASSEWRQGSSGNTIYF. CDR3 sequence (DNA): TGTGCCAGCAGTGAATGGAGACAGGGGAGCTCTGGAAACACCATATATTTT.

The V call is TRBV5-1, the J call TRBJ2-3, with 14 bases lining up with TRBD2. The CDR3 is made up of 16 amino acids. After removal of 4 bases from V and 6 bases from J, the junction contained 7 bases not matched to a gene. Germline V gene sequence: CDR1 SGHRS, CDR2 YFSETQ. CDR3 in amino acids: CASSTGGTSGGDTQYF. CDR3 nucleotide sequence: TGCGCCAGCAGCACCGGCGGGACTAGCGGGGGTGATACGCAGTATTTT.

This clone was picked up a small number of times. This rearrangement joins TRBV5-1 to TRBJ1-1; D not resolved. This CDR3 region has 13 residues. V was cut by 4 bases and J by 1 base, with 8 bases left in between. Germline CDR1 and CDR2: SGHRS and YFSETQ. CDR3 sequence: CASSPTPNTEAFF. The CDR3 DNA sequence: TGCGCCAGCAGCCCTACCCCGAACACTGAAGCTTTCTTT. Using reference TRBV5-1 and TRBJ1-1 for the parts outside the CDR3, the full variable domain is KAGVTQTPRYLIKTRGQQVTLSCSPISGHRSVSWYQQTPGQGLQFLFEYFSETQRNKGNFPGRFSGRQFSNSRSEMNVSTLELGDSALYLCASSPTPNTEAFFGQGTRLTVV.

The CDR3 here is CASSQGPYNSPLHF. The DNA for the CDR3 is TGTGCCAGCAGCCAGGGACCGTATAATTCACCCCTCCACTTT. This chain joins TRBV11-3 and TRBJ1-6; a possible D gene is TRBD1 (5 bases). The CDR3 is 14 amino acids. Trimming pared 5 bases from V and 4 bases from J, leaving 9 bases between. From germline, CDR1 is SGHNT and CDR2 YENEEA.

The gene calls are TRBV7-6 and TRBJ2-7; D remains ambiguous. V was pared by 3 bases and J by 4 bases, with 19 bases between. The germline gives CDR1 SGHVS, CDR2 FNYEAQ. The CDR3 length is 16 residues. The CDR3 reads CASSLQTAMPPYEQYF. CDR3 DNA: TGTGCCAGCAGCTTGCAGACGGCTATGCCGCCTTACGAGCAGTACTTC.